This T cell receptor (beta chain) was captured by sequencing in a study of cytomegalovirus exposure and HLA in healthy donors. Primers for the PCR totalled 60 Vbeta and 13 Jbeta. TCRdb keeps only in-frame clones here, not all; method: immunoSEQ multiplex PCR. The repertoire holds 120,000 to 150,000 clones, with over 70% as singletons. Samples came from healthy bone marrow donors. The TCR comes from a woman aged 40-49 years in good health and CMV-seropositive. Material: PBMCs.

CDR3 coding DNA: TGTGCCAGCAGATGGACAGCGAACACCGGGGAGCTGTTTTTT. Its translation: CASRWTANTGELFF. This chain uses TRBV6-5 with TRBJ2-2; D is possibly TRBD1 (6 bases). This CDR3 is 14 amino acids long. Trimming stripped 6 bases from V and 0 bases from J, with 8 bases between. The germline gives CDR1 MNHEY, CDR2 SVGAGI.